These T cell receptor beta chains were read from a single sample in a study of T-cell reconstitution after alpha-beta-depleted transplantation in children. TCRdb re-called the PCR reads through MiXCR, storing one row per CDR3 protein. The sample has about 400,000 distinct CDR3 sequences; around 15% are singletons. Specimen: PBMCs, mostly from graft donor cells, collected 360 days after TCRalphabeta/CD19-depleted stem cell transplant. The origin of the receptors is a boy younger than two who had a stem cell transplant for Wiskott-Aldrich syndrome, so the T cells may come from the graft donor. CDR3s include the opening cysteine and the closing phenylalanine or tryptophan. A D gene is named only where the DNA matches it firmly. Not every row has a clone size; where given, it reads once, few, many or a size class.

few	-	TRBJ2-5	TRBV20-1	CSAGTFTQETQYF	TGCAGTGCCGGGACTTTTACACAAGAGACCCAGTACTTC
few	-	TRBJ2-3	TRBV30	CAWSGKFGGVTDTQYF	TGTGCCTGGAGTGGCAAATTCGGGGGCGTCACAGATACGCAGTATTTT
-	TRBD2	TRBJ2-7	TRBV2	CASTPSRLADYEQYF	TGTGCCAGTACTCCCAGTCGACTAGCCGACTACGAGCAGTACTTC
-	-	TRBJ2-1	TRBV20-1	CSARDWPKGTNEQFF	TGCAGTGCTAGAGATTGGCCTAAAGGGACAAATGAGCAGTTCTTC
few	TRBD2	TRBJ2-1	TRBV11-2	CASSPRAGEANEQFF	TGTGCCAGCAGCCCTAGAGCGGGGGAGGCGAATGAGCAGTTCTTC
few	-	TRBJ1-4	TRBV20-1	CSARASLGEKLFF	TGCAGTGCTAGGGCGAGTCTTGGGGAAAAACTGTTTTTT
few	-	TRBJ2-2	TRBV5-1	CASSSGKTGELFF	TGCGCCAGCAGCTCAGGGAAAACCGGGGAGCTGTTTTTT
-	-	TRBJ2-5	TRBV7-2	CASSYQLGGGYQETQYF	TGTGCCAGCAGCTACCAACTAGGGGGGGGGTACCAAGAGACCCAGTACTTC
many	TRBD1	TRBJ2-4	TRBV5-1	CASSSPGTGNIQYF	TGCGCCAGCAGCTCACCGGGGACAGGAAACATTCAGTACTTC
-	TRBD2	TRBJ2-7	TRBV12-3/TRBV12-4	CASSLRAGLADSYEQYF	TGTGCCAGCAGTTTAAGGGCGGGACTAGCGGATTCCTACGAGCAGTACTTC
few	-	TRBJ2-5	TRBV11-1	CASRSGPFREETQYF	TGTGCCAGCAGAAGTGGACCCTTCAGAGAAGAGACCCAGTACTTC
-	TRBD2	TRBJ2-1	TRBV9	CASSVLAGGPWKFF	TGTGCCAGCAGCGTTCTAGCGGGAGGGCCATGGAAGTTCTTC
few	TRBD1	TRBJ2-7	TRBV12-3/TRBV12-4	CASSTTGISYEQYF	TGTGCCAGCAGTACGACAGGGATCTCCTACGAGCAGTACTTC
-	TRBD1	TRBJ2-1	TRBV30	CAWSTGVAYNEQFF	TGTGCCTGGAGTACAGGGGTAGCCTACAATGAGCAGTTCTTC
few	-	TRBJ1-4	TRBV4-1	CASSQDTAILGEKLFF	TGCGCCAGCAGCCAAGATACGGCCATACTAGGGGAAAAACTGTTTTTT
few	TRBD2	TRBJ2-3	TRBV28	CASSLRLAGAGTDTQYF	TGTGCCAGCAGTTTACGGTTAGCGGGGGCCGGGACGGATACGCAGTATTTT
few	TRBD1	TRBJ2-2	TRBV29-1	CSVEDRGLTGELFF	TGCAGCGTTGAAGACAGGGGGCTTACCGGGGAGCTGTTTTTT
-	-	TRBJ2-1	TRBV9	CASSVGPSGSYNEQFF	TGTGCCAGCAGCGTAGGCCCTAGTGGGAGCTACAATGAGCAGTTCTTC
few	-	TRBJ1-1	TRBV5-1	CASSLSDRTTEAFF	TGCGCCAGCAGCTTGTCCGACAGGACCACTGAAGCTTTCTTT
-	-	TRBJ2-4	TRBV7-2	CASSLYSTLAKNIQYF	TGTGCCAGCAGCTTATACAGTACTCTAGCCAAAAACATTCAGTACTTC
-	-	TRBJ2-2	TRBV4-3	CASSQVAGRLGGELFF	TGCGCCAGCAGCCAAGTAGCAGGGAGGTTGGGCGGGGAGCTGTTTTTT
few	-	TRBJ2-1	TRBV7-9	CASSLYQRVYNEQFF	TGTGCCAGCAGCTTATATCAGCGGGTCTACAATGAGCAGTTCTTC
few	TRBD1	TRBJ1-5	TRBV28	CASSQGGQGNQPQHF	TGTGCCAGCAGTCAAGGGGGACAGGGCAATCAGCCCCAGCATTTT
once	TRBD2	TRBJ2-2	TRBV24-1	CATSGLAWPGELFF	TGTGCCACCAGTGGACTAGCGTGGCCCGGGGAGCTGTTTTTT
few	TRBD1	TRBJ1-2	TRBV7-9	CASIDRVGDGYTF	TGTGCCAGCATCGACAGGGTCGGAGATGGCTACACCTTC
few	-	TRBJ2-7	TRBV11-2	CASSLGVGLYEQYF	TGTGCCAGCAGCTTGGGAGTGGGGCTATACGAGCAGTACTTC
-	TRBD1	TRBJ2-5	TRBV5-5	CASSLDPGGAGTQYF	TGTGCCAGCAGCTTGGACCCAGGGGGCGCGGGGACCCAGTACTTC
few	TRBD2	TRBJ2-1	TRBV20-1	CSAGISSGQRRDEQFF	TGCAGTGCCGGGATATCTAGCGGCCAACGAAGGGATGAGCAGTTCTTC
-	-	TRBJ1-5	TRBV12-3/TRBV12-4	CASSYDDGQPQHF	TGTGCCAGCAGTTACGACGACGGTCAGCCCCAGCATTTT
-	-	TRBJ1-2	TRBV6-5	CASNSGQGYTF	TGTGCCAGCAATTCGGGTCAGGGCTACACCTTC
-	TRBD2	TRBJ2-2	TRBV12-3/TRBV12-4	CASSLFGGRSNTGELFF	TGTGCCAGCAGTTTATTTGGCGGGAGGTCGAACACCGGGGAGCTGTTTTTT
-	-	TRBJ2-1	TRBV7-2	CASSLAGLSQFF	TGTGCCAGCAGCTTAGCGGGCCTCAGCCAGTTCTTC
-	TRBD1	TRBJ2-1	TRBV5-1	CASSPWTGGMDNEQFF	TGCGCCAGCAGCCCCTGGACAGGGGGGATGGACAATGAGCAGTTCTTC
-	TRBD2	TRBJ2-3	TRBV18	CASSPQLAGITDTQYF	TGTGCCAGCTCACCCCAACTAGCGGGGATTACAGATACGCAGTATTTT
-	TRBD1	TRBJ2-7	TRBV2	CASNDRVYEQYF	TGTGCCAGCAATGACAGGGTTTACGAGCAGTACTTC
few	-	TRBJ1-2	TRBV18	CASSPTVRLIGGYTF	TGTGCCAGCTCACCGACAGTCCGGTTGATTGGTGGCTACACCTTC
few	TRBD2	TRBJ2-7	TRBV20-1	CSASQVAGGLYYEQYF	TGCAGTGCTAGTCAAGTAGCGGGAGGGCTTTATTACGAGCAGTACTTC
few	-	TRBJ2-1	TRBV7-9	CASSFVDEQFF	TGTGCCAGCAGTTTCGTCGATGAGCAGTTCTTC
few	TRBD2	TRBJ2-3	TRBV4-1	CASSSTPLLAGGSTDTQYF	TGCGCCAGCAGCTCAACACCCCTACTAGCGGGGGGTAGCACAGATACGCAGTATTTT
-	-	TRBJ1-6	TRBV5-1	CASSRDPFPDSPLHF	TGCGCCAGCAGTAGAGACCCTTTTCCGGATTCACCCCTCCACTTT
few	-	TRBJ2-2	TRBV7-2	CASSLFQAGNTGELFF	TGTGCCAGCAGCTTATTTCAAGCGGGGAACACCGGGGAGCTGTTTTTT
-	TRBD1	TRBJ1-1	TRBV5-1	CASSLEGQSLTEAFF	TGCGCCAGCAGCTTGGAGGGACAGTCCCTCACTGAAGCTTTCTTT
-	-	TRBJ2-2	TRBV4-2	CASSVMDSNTGELFF	TGTGCCAGCAGCGTCATGGACTCGAACACCGGGGAGCTGTTTTTT
many	-	TRBJ2-5	TRBV6-1	CASSVRETQYF	TGTGCCAGCAGCGTCCGAGAGACCCAGTACTTC
-	TRBD2	TRBJ2-5	TRBV20-1	CSARFPGGVIETQYF	TGCAGTGCTAGATTTCCGGGAGGGGTAATTGAGACCCAGTACTTC
few	TRBD1	TRBJ2-5	TRBV9	CASSVAGTGGQTQYF	TGTGCCAGCAGCGTAGCCGGGACAGGGGGCCAGACCCAGTACTTC
-	-	TRBJ2-3	TRBV28	CASSFLGHTDTQYF	TGTGCCAGCAGTTTCTTGGGGCACACAGATACGCAGTATTTT
-	-	TRBJ2-7	TRBV5-5	CARGTGTHSYEQYF	TGTGCCAGGGGCACCGGGACTCACTCCTACGAGCAGTACTTC
few	TRBD2	TRBJ2-3	TRBV10-1	CASSAGTSGRSTDTQYF	TGCGCCAGCAGCGCCGGGACTAGCGGGAGATCCACAGATACGCAGTATTTT
few	-	TRBJ1-2	TRBV24-1	CATSGGGTANYGYTF	TGTGCCACCAGTGGAGGGGGGACGGCTAACTATGGCTACACCTTC
few	-	TRBJ2-5	TRBV7-6	CASSLIGLSGETQYF	TGTGCCAGCAGTCTAATAGGGTTATCTGGGGAGACCCAGTACTTC
-	-	TRBJ2-1	TRBV20-1	CRIQGRTDNEQFF	TGCAGAATACAGGGTCGAACAGACAATGAGCAGTTCTTC
-	-	TRBJ1-5	TRBV6-6	CASSYTLRQPQHF	TGTGCCAGCAGTTACACCCTCAGACAGCCCCAGCATTTT
few	TRBD1	TRBJ2-7	TRBV29-1	CSVKGANPYEQYF	TGCAGCGTTAAGGGGGCTAACCCCTACGAGCAGTACTTC